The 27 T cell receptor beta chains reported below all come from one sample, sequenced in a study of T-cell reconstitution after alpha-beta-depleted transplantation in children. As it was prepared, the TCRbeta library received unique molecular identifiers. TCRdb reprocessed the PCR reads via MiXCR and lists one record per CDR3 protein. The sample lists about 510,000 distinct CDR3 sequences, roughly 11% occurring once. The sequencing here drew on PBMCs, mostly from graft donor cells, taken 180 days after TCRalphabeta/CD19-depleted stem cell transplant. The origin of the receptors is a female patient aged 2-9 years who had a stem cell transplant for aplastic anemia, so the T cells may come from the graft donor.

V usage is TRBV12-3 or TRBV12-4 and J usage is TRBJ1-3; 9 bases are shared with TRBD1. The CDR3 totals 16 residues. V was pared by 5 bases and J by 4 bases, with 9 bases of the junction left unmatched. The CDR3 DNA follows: TGTGCCAGCAGTGGGACAGGGATGTCGTACGGAAACACCATATATTTT. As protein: CASSGTGMSYGNTIYF.

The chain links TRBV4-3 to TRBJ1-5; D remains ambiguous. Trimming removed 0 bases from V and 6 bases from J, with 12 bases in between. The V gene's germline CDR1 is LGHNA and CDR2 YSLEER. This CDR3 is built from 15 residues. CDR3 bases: TGCGCCAGCAGCCAAGATGAAACGGGCCGTCAGCCCCAGCATTTT. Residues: CASSQDETGRQPQHF.

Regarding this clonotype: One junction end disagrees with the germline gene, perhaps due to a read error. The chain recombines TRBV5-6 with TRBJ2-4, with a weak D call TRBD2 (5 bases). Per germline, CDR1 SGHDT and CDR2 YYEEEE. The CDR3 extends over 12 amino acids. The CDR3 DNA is TGTGCCATCAGCCCCGGGCGGGACATTCAGTACTTC. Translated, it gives CAISPGRDIQYF.

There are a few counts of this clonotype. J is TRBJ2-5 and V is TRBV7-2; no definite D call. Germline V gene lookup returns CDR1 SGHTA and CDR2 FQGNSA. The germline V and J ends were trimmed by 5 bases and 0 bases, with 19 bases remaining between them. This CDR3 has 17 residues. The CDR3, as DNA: TGTGCCAGCAGCGTCTTTGTTTTCCTACGGTACCAAGAGACCCAGTACTTC. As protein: CASSVFVFLRYQETQYF.

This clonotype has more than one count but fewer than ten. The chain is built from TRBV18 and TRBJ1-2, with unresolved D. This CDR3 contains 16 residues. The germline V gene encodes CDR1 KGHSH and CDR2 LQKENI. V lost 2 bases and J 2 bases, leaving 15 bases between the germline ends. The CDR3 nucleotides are TGTGCCAGCTCACCAAGTCAAAGCAGGTTAAACTATGGCTACACCTTC. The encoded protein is CASSPSQSRLNYGYTF.

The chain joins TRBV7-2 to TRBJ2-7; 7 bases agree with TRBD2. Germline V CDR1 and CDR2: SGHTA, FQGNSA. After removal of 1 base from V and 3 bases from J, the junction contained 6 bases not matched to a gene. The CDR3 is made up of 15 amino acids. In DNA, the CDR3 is TGTGCCAGCAGCTTAGATAGGACTAGAATCTACGAGCAGTACTTC. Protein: CASSLDRTRIYEQYF.

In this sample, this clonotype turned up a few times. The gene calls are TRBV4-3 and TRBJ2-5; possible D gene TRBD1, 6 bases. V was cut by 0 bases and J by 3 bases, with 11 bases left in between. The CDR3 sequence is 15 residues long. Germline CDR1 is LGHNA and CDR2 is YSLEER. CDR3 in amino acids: CASSQDWYREETQYF. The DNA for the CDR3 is TGCGCCAGCAGCCAAGATTGGTACAGGGAAGAGACCCAGTACTTC.

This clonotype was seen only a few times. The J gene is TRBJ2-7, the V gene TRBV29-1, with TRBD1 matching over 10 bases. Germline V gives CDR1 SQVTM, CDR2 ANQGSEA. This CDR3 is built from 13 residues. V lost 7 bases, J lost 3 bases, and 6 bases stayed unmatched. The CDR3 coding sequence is TGCAGCGCCCGGACAGGGGGTGACTACGAGCAGTACTTC. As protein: CSARTGGDYEQYF.

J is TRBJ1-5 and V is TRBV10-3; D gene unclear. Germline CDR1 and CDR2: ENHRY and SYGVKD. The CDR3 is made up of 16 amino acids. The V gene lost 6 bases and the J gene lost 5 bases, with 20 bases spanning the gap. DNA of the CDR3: TGTGCCATCAGCGACCTTGCGGGGAAGGATGATCAGCCCCAGCATTTT. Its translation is CAISDLAGKDDQPQHF.

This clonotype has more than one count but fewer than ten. As DNA, the CDR3 is TGTGCCATCCGGGAGGGAGTTAATAGCAATCAGCCCCAGCATTTT. Translated: CAIREGVNSNQPQHF. The chain carries TRBV10-3 and TRBJ1-5; D unclear. Trimming stripped 8 bases from V and 0 bases from J, with 14 bases between. The germline V gene has CDR1 ENHRY and CDR2 SYGVKD. The CDR3 runs 15 residues.

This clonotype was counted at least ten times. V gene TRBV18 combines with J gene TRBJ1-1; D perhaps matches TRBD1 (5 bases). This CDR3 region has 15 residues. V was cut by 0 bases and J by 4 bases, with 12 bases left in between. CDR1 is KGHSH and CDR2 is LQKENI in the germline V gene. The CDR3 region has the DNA TGTGCCAGCTCACCACCGACGGGGCGCGGCACTGAAGCTTTCTTT. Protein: CASSPPTGRGTEAFF.

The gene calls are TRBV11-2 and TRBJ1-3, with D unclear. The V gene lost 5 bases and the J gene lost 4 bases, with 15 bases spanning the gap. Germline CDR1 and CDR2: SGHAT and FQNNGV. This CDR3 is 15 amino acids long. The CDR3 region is CASSPSGRRGNTIYF. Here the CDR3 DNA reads TGTGCCAGCAGCCCTAGCGGTAGAAGGGGAAACACCATATATTTT.

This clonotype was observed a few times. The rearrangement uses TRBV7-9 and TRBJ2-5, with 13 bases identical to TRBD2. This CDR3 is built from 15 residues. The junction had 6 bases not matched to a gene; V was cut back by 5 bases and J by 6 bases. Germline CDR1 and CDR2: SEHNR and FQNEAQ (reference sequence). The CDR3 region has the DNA TGTGCCAGCAGCCCCGGGACTAGCGGGATAAAGACCCAGTACTTC. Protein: CASSPGTSGIKTQYF. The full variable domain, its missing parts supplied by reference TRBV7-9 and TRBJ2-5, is DTGVSQNPRHKITKRGQNVTFRCDPISEHNRLYWYRQTLGQGPEFLTYFQNEAQLEKSRLLSDRFSAERPKGSFSTLEIQRTEQGDSAMYLCASSPGTSGIKTQYFGPGTRLLVL.

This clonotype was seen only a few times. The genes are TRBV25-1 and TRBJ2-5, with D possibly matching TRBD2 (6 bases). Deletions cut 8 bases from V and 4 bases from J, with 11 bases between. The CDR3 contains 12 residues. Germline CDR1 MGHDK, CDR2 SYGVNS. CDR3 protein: CASHGGGETQYF. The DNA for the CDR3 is TGTGCCAGCCACGGGGGTGGAGAGACCCAGTACTTC.

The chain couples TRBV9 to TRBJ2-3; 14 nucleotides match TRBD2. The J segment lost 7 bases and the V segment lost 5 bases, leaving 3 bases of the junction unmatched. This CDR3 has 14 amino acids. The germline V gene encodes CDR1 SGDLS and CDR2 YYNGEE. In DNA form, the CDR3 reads TGTGCCAGCAGTGGGACTAGCGGGAGTAATACGCAGTATTTT. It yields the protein CASSGTSGSNTQYF.

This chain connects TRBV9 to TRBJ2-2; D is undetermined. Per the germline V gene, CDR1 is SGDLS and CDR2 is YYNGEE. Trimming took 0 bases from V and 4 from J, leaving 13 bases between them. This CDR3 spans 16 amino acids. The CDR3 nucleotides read TGTGCCAGCAGCGTAGATGGCGTTCCGGGCACCGGGGAGCTGTTTTTT. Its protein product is CASSVDGVPGTGELFF.

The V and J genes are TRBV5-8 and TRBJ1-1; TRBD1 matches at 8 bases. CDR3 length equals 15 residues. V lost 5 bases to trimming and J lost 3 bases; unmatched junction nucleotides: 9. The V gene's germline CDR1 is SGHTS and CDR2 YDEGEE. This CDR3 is CASRSYRGLDTEAFF. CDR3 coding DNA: TGTGCCAGCAGATCCTACAGGGGGTTGGACACTGAAGCTTTCTTT.

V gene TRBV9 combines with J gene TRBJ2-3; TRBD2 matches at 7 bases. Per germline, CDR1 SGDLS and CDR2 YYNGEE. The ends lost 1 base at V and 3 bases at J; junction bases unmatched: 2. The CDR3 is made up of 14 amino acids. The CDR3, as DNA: TGTGCCAGCAGCGTATATAGCGGGACAGATACGCAGTATTTT. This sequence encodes CASSVYSGTDTQYF. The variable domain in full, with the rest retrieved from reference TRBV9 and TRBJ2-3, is DSGVTQTPKHLITATGQRVTLRCSPRSGDLSVYWYQQSLDQGLQFLIQYYNGEERAKGNILERFSAQQFPDLHSELNLSSLELGDSALYFCASSVYSGTDTQYFGPGTRLTVL.

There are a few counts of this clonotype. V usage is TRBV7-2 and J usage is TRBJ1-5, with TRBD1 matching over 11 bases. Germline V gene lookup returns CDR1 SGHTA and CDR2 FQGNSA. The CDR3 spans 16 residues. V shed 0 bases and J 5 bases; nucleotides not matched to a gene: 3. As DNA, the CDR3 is TGTGCCAGCAGCTTAGCTGGACAGGGGGCCGATCAGCCCCAGCATTTT. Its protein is CASSLAGQGADQPQHF.

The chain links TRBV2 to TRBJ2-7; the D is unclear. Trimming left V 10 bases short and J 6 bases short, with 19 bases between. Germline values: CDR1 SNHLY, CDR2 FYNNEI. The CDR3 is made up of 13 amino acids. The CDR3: CATERMELREQYF. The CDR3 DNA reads TGTGCCACCGAGAGGATGGAGCTGCGCGAGCAGTACTTC.

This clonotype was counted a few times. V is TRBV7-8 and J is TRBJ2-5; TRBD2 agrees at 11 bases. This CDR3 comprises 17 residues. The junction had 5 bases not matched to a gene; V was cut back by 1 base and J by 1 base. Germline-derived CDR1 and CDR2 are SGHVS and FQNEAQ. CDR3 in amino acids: CASSLGLGTSGQETQYF. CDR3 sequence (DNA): TGTGCCAGCAGCTTAGGTTTAGGGACTAGCGGCCAAGAGACCCAGTACTTC.

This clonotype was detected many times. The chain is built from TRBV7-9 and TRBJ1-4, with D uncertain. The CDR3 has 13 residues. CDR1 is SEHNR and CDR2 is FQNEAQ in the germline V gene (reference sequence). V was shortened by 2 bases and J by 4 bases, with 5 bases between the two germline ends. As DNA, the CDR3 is TGTGCCAGCAGCTTACGGTTTAATGAAAAACTGTTTTTT. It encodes CASSLRFNEKLFF.

The CDR3 DNA is TGTGCCAGCAGCCCCCGGACAGGGCGCACCTACGAGCAGTACTTC. This gives the protein CASSPRTGRTYEQYF. The chain couples TRBV7-6 to TRBJ2-7; 8 nucleotides align to TRBD1. With 5 bases clipped from V and 2 bases from J, the junction kept 8 bases outside the gene matches. Germline loops: CDR1 SGHVS, CDR2 FNYEAQ. CDR3 length: 15 amino acids.

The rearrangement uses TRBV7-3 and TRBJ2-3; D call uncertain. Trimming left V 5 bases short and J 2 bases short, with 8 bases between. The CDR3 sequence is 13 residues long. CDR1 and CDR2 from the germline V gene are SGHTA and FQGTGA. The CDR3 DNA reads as TGTGCCAGCAGCCAATCCTTCACAGATACGCAGTATTTT. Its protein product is CASSQSFTDTQYF.

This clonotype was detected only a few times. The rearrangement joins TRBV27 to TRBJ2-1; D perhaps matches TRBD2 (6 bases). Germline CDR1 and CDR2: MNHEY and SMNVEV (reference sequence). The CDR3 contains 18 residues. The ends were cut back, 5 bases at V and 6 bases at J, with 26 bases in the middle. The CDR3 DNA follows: TGTGCCAGCAGTCCCCCCGTGTGGGTTGCGCGGGGTCCCAATGAGCAGTTCTTC. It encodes CASSPPVWVARGPNEQFF.

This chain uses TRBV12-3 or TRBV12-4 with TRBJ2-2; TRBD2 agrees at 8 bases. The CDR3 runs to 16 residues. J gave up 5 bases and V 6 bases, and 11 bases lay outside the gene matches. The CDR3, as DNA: TGTGCCAGCAGCCCCGATGCGGGAGGTCGGACCGGGGAGCTGTTTTTT. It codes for CASSPDAGGRTGELFF.

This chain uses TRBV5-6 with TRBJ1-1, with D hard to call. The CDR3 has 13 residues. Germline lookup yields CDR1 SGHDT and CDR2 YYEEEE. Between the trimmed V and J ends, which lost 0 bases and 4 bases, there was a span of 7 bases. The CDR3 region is CASSLAMSTEAFF. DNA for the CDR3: TGTGCCAGCAGCTTGGCCATGAGCACTGAAGCTTTCTTT.